One sample yielded the 31 T cell receptor beta chains listed below, sequenced in a study of post-analysis software for immune sequencing data. The study's findings and limits: Higher frequency in patients than in controls was seen for five TRBV segments, with TRBV5-6, TRBV5-1 and TRBV20-1 among them.

The TCR beta cDNA libraries carried unique molecular identifiers. Each CDR3 protein gets one entry after TCRdb re-called the PCR reads with MiXCR. This sample has about 760,000 distinct CDR3 sequences, with 25% to 30% found just once. These receptors' targets are unknown. The specimen sequenced was blood. The source is a girl between 10 and 17 years old with multiple sclerosis.

The chain recombines TRBV28 with TRBJ2-1; possible D gene TRBD2, 5 bases. The CDR3 extends over 14 amino acids. The germline gives CDR1 MDHEN, CDR2 SYDVKM. V was clipped by 5 bases and J by 4 bases, with 12 bases between them. The CDR3 DNA reads as TGTGCCAGCAGTCCGACTACCCGTTACAATGAGCAGTTCTTC. It translates to CASSPTTRYNEQFF.

This chain links TRBV7-2 with TRBJ1-2, with TRBD1 identical over 9 bases. Germline CDR1 SGHTA, CDR2 FQGNSA. The CDR3 contains 17 residues. V gave up 1 base and J gave up 6 bases; unmatched junction bases: 12. The CDR3 region is CASSLEGQGIVGDGYTF. CDR3 nucleotide sequence: TGTGCCAGCAGCTTAGAGGGACAGGGAATAGTAGGAGATGGCTACACCTTC.

The chain has TRBV11-2 and TRBJ2-1, with D perhaps matching TRBD2 (7 bases). The ends were cut back, 3 bases at V and 13 bases at J, with 13 bases in the middle. CDR1 is SGHAT and CDR2 is FQNNGV in the germline V gene. The CDR3 has 12 amino acids. The CDR3 coding sequence is TGTGCCAGCAGCTTTTGGCGGGGGCAACAGTTCTTC. As protein: CASSFWRGQQFF.

The chain uses TRBV7-2 and TRBJ1-2; D may be TRBD1 (6 bases). Trimming removed 5 bases from V and 8 bases from J, with 21 bases in between. Per the germline V gene, CDR1 is SGHTA and CDR2 is FQGNSA. This CDR3 contains 15 residues. CDR3 DNA: TGTGCCAGCAGCCCCACAGGGTCCGTTAATATGGGCTACACCTTC. Residues: CASSPTGSVNMGYTF.

The chain employs TRBV12-3 or TRBV12-4 and TRBJ1-6; no definite D call. The CDR3 runs to 15 residues. The V gene lost 2 bases and the J gene lost 5 bases, with 10 bases spanning the gap. CDR3 loop: CASSLLGGNNSPLHF. The CDR3 DNA reads as TGTGCCAGCAGTTTACTTGGAGGGAATAATTCACCCCTCCACTTT.

This chain connects TRBV20-1 to TRBJ1-1, with a tentative D call TRBD1 (6 bases). CDR1 is DFQATT and CDR2 is SNEGSKA in the germline V gene (reference sequence). Between the trimmed V and J ends, which lost 0 bases and 3 bases, there was a span of 14 bases. The CDR3 extends over 15 amino acids. CDR3 residues: CSARDAGGADTEAFF. Here the CDR3 DNA reads TGCAGTGCTAGAGATGCGGGGGGCGCCGACACTGAAGCTTTCTTT.

This clonotype was counted only a few times. The chain carries TRBV7-8 and TRBJ2-1; D is ambiguous. V lost 5 bases, J lost 3 bases, and 14 bases lay in between. The CDR3 loop spans 15 amino acids. CDR1 is SGHVS, CDR2 FQNEAQ, per germline. CDR3 coding DNA: TGTGCCAGCAGCCCGCGGCTGGCGCTCTACAATGAGCAGTTCTTC. It yields the protein CASSPRLALYNEQFF.

This chain uses TRBV7-2 with TRBJ2-1; 9 bases match TRBD1. CDR1 is SGHTA, CDR2 FQGNSA, per germline. This CDR3 has 17 residues. J gave up 8 bases and V 0 bases, and 11 bases lay outside the gene matches. CDR3 in DNA: TGTGCCAGCAGCTTAGCCTACCCCGGGACAGGGTGGCATGAGCAGTTCTTC. This translates into CASSLAYPGTGWHEQFF.

This clonotype was recorded a few times. The CDR3 sequence is CASSLAASGSKETQYF. CDR3 DNA: TGTGCCAGCAGCTTAGCGGCTAGCGGGAGTAAAGAGACCCAGTACTTC. The chain joins TRBV7-2 to TRBJ2-5; 10 bases agree with TRBD2. V gave up 0 bases and J gave up 3 bases; unmatched junction bases: 4. Germline values: CDR1 SGHTA, CDR2 FQGNSA. The CDR3 is made up of 16 amino acids.

This sequence joins TRBV10-3 and TRBJ2-5, with a tentative D call TRBD1 (6 bases). The CDR3 runs to 13 residues. The ends were cut back, 6 bases at V and 0 bases at J, with 8 bases in the middle. CDR1 is ENHRY and CDR2 is SYGVKD in the germline V gene. The CDR3, as DNA: TGTGCCATCAGCGACAGGCACCAAGAGACCCAGTACTTC. This gives the protein CAISDRHQETQYF.

V and J are TRBV7-9 and TRBJ2-1; TRBD2 matches 8 bases. Germline CDR1 reads SEHNR; CDR2 reads FQNEAQ (reference sequence). The CDR3 runs 16 residues. The trim removed 3 bases at V and 4 bases at J, leaving 8 bases unmatched. CDR3 region: CASSLRSTSGYNEQFF. The CDR3 region has the DNA TGTGCCAGCAGCTTGCGGTCAACTAGCGGATACAATGAGCAGTTCTTC.

This clonotype appeared a few times. The rearrangement joins TRBV6-1 to TRBJ2-1, with 10 bases fitting TRBD2. V lost 2 bases, J lost 9 bases, and 1 base stayed unmatched. CDR3 length: 13 residues. From germline, CDR1 is MNHNS and CDR2 SASEGT. For the CDR3, the DNA is TGTGCCAGCAGTGAAAGGACTAGCGGTGAGCAGTTCTTC. Amino acid sequence: CASSERTSGEQFF.

The V call is TRBV20-1, the J call TRBJ2-3; TRBD1 is a possible D gene (5 bases). Germline loops: CDR1 DFQATT, CDR2 SNEGSKA (reference sequence). The CDR3 runs 13 residues. Trimming stripped 7 bases from V and 9 bases from J, with 20 bases between. CDR3 sequence (DNA): TGCAGTGGGGTGTATCAGACAGAAGGCACGCAGTATTTT. Its protein product is CSGVYQTEGTQYF.

The chain uses TRBV7-2 and TRBJ1-1; a possible D gene is TRBD1 (5 bases). The V end lost 4 bases, the J end lost 4 bases, and 13 bases lay between the germline ends. CDR3 length: 14 amino acids. CDR1 SGHTA and CDR2 FQGNSA come from the germline V gene. The CDR3 loop is CASSYSSGTTEAFF. Here the CDR3 DNA reads TGTGCCAGCAGCTATAGTTCGGGGACCACTGAAGCTTTCTTT. Based on the CDR3 plus reference TRBV7-2 and TRBJ1-1, the full variable domain is GAGVSQSPSNKVTEKGKDVELRCDPISGHTALYWYRQSLGQGLEFLIYFQGNSAPDKSGLPSDRFSAERTGGSVSTLTIQRTQQEDSAVYLCASSYSSGTTEAFFGQGTRLTVV.

V and J are TRBV19 and TRBJ1-5; weak D call: TRBD1 (5 bases). The CDR3 consists of 15 residues. V was pared by 6 bases and J by 7 bases, with 19 bases between. CDR1 is LNHDA and CDR2 is SQIVND in the germline V gene (reference sequence). DNA of the CDR3: TGTGCCAGTAGCCAAGCCGGGACTTCGGGACAGCCCCAGCATTTT. Translated: CASSQAGTSGQPQHF.

V gene TRBV20-1 combines with J gene TRBJ2-7, with a tentative D call TRBD2 (5 bases). This CDR3 region has 13 residues. Germline CDR1 DFQATT, CDR2 SNEGSKA (reference sequence). The CDR3 protein is CRARPGLNYEQYV. The CDR3 nucleotides are TGCAGGGCTAGACCTGGACTCAACTACGAGCAGTACGTC.

The sample holds a few counts of this clonotype. The chain couples TRBV6-1 to TRBJ1-2; TRBD1 matches at 9 bases. J gave up 3 bases and V 6 bases, and 14 bases lay outside the gene matches. Germline CDR1 reads MNHNS; CDR2 reads SASEGT. The CDR3 is 17 residues long. CDR3 loop: CASRGRDRDLLYYGYTF. The CDR3 DNA reads as TGTGCCAGCAGGGGCCGGGACAGGGACCTACTCTACTATGGCTACACCTTC.

V gene TRBV20-1 combines with J gene TRBJ2-2; 8 positions match TRBD1. CDR3 length equals 14 residues. Looked up from germline, CDR1 is DFQATT and CDR2 is SNEGSKA (reference sequence). The V and J ends lost 5 bases and 0 bases, in that order; junction bases with no gene match: 2. The CDR3 protein is CSAYRGTNTGELFF. The CDR3 DNA reads as TGCAGTGCTTACAGGGGGACGAACACCGGGGAGCTGTTTTTT.

The chain is built from TRBV18 and TRBJ2-3; 8 bases are shared with TRBD2. V lost 4 bases and J lost 2; bases outside the gene matches: 5. In germline, CDR1 is KGHSH, CDR2 LQKENI. The CDR3 runs 15 residues. The CDR3 is CASSLRLANTDTQYF. In DNA form, the CDR3 reads TGTGCCAGCTCACTTAGACTAGCGAACACAGATACGCAGTATTTT.

The rearrangement links TRBV20-1 to TRBJ2-5; D may correspond to TRBD1 or TRBD2 (5 bases each). The J call may be mistaken, given a closer DNA end match to TRBJ2-7. There are 15 residues in the CDR3. Germline-derived CDR1 and CDR2 are DFQATT and SNEGSKA (reference sequence). The CDR3 nucleotides read TGCAGTGCTAGAGTGTCCGGGGACCGAGCGATCGAGCAGTACTTC. Protein: CSARVSGDRAIEQYF.

The rearrangement links TRBV6-6 to TRBJ2-7, with D possibly being TRBD1 or TRBD2 (6 bases each). V dropped 2 bases and J dropped 0 bases, with 8 bases sitting between them. The germline gives CDR1 MNHNY, CDR2 SVGAGI (reference sequence). The CDR3 loop spans 14 amino acids. CDR3 bases: TGTGCCAGCAGTTACCCGGGGGCCTCCTACGAGCAGTACTTC. The encoded protein is CASSYPGASYEQYF.

The chain links TRBV18 to TRBJ1-2; 7 bases fit TRBD1. The CDR3 is 15 amino acids. With 6 bases clipped from V and 1 base from J, the junction kept 8 bases outside the gene matches. Germline V gene sequence: CDR1 KGHSH, CDR2 LQKENI. The CDR3 DNA sequence: TGTGCCAGCTCCCCTACGGACAGGATTAACTATGGCTACACCTTC. Translation gives CASSPTDRINYGYTF.

This clonotype appeared a single time. This sequence joins TRBV5-5 and TRBJ1-1, with a weak D call TRBD1 (6 bases). With 6 bases removed from V and 4 bases from J, the gap between germline ends came to 19 bases. The germline CDR1 and CDR2 sequences are SGHKS and YYEKEE (reference sequence). CDR3 length equals 15 residues. CDR3 protein: CASIPGAGRGTEAFF. CDR3 DNA sequence: TGTGCCAGCATCCCGGGGGCGGGGCGAGGCACTGAAGCTTTCTTT.

This chain links TRBV27 with TRBJ2-2; 7 bases agree with TRBD2. The V gene's germline CDR1 is MNHEY and CDR2 SMNVEV (reference sequence). This CDR3 has 15 amino acids. After removal of 3 bases from V and 6 bases from J, the junction contained 7 bases not matched to a gene. CDR3 region: CASSFYGGFAGELFF. DNA of the CDR3: TGTGCCAGCAGTTTTTACGGGGGGTTCGCCGGGGAGCTGTTTTTT.

This clonotype was detected a few times. V usage is TRBV7-2 and J usage is TRBJ2-4; weak D call: TRBD2 (6 bases). CDR3 size: 15 residues. CDR1 and CDR2 from the germline V gene are SGHTA and FQGNSA. Trimming removed 0 bases at V and 4 bases at J, with 10 bases between. Written as DNA, the CDR3 is TGTGCCAGCAGCTTAGCGAGGGACTTGAAAAACATTCAGTACTTC. This sequence encodes CASSLARDLKNIQYF.

This clonotype was seen only a few times. The chain uses TRBV7-2 and TRBJ2-1; TRBD1 matches 7 bases. The V gene's germline CDR1 is SGHTA and CDR2 FQGNSA. The CDR3 has 15 amino acids. Trimming cost V 4 bases and J 4 bases; bases outside gene matches: 7. CDR3 residues: CASSYRQGQYNEQFF. The CDR3 coding sequence is TGTGCCAGCAGCTACCGACAGGGTCAGTACAATGAGCAGTTCTTC.

The chain is built from TRBV20-1 and TRBJ2-7, with D unresolved. The germline V gene has CDR1 DFQATT and CDR2 SNEGSKA (reference sequence). Trimming removed 2 bases at V and 2 bases at J, with 10 bases between. The CDR3 has 13 residues. CDR3: CSARRSIPYEQYF. The DNA for the CDR3 is TGCAGTGCTAGAAGGTCCATACCCTACGAGCAGTACTTC.

This rearrangement joins TRBV29-1 to TRBJ1-6; the match to TRBD1 covers 9 bases. CDR1 is SQVTM and CDR2 is ANQGSEA in the germline V gene. The CDR3 is 14 residues long. The trim removed 6 bases at V and 5 bases at J, leaving 5 bases unmatched. Here the CDR3 DNA reads TGCAGCGTGGTCGGACAGGGGAATAATTCACCCCTCCACTTT. Translation gives CSVVGQGNNSPLHF.

The gene calls are TRBV7-2 and TRBJ1-5; 11 nucleotides match TRBD1. This CDR3 is built from 17 residues. V was clipped by 5 bases and J by 2 bases; unmatched bases: 8. Germline CDR1 is SGHTA and CDR2 is FQGNSA. CDR3 protein: CASSDGQGAPGNQPQHF. CDR3 coding DNA: TGTGCCAGCAGCGATGGACAGGGGGCGCCGGGCAATCAGCCCCAGCATTTT.

The CDR3 DNA reads TGCAGTGCTGAGCGAGTAGCGGGGGGAAGTAAAGAGACCCAGTACTTC. It codes for CSAERVAGGSKETQYF. The V call is TRBV20-1, the J call TRBJ2-5; 10 bases fit TRBD2. The CDR3 contains 16 residues. Germline CDR1 DFQATT, CDR2 SNEGSKA (reference sequence). J gave up 3 bases and V 5 bases, and 12 bases lay outside the gene matches.

The rearrangement joins TRBV7-8 to TRBJ2-3; 8 bases match TRBD1. J was trimmed by 4 bases and V by 5 bases; bases with no gene match: 8. This CDR3 has 15 amino acids. CDR1 and CDR2 from the germline V gene are SGHVS and FQNEAQ. The CDR3 DNA sequence: TGTGCCAGCAGCCTGGGACAGGTTGGCGCAGATACGCAGTATTTT. Amino acids: CASSLGQVGADTQYF. The variable domain in full, with the rest retrieved from reference TRBV7-8 and TRBJ2-3, is GAGVSQSPRYKVAKRGQDVALRCDPISGHVSLFWYQQALGQGPEFLTYFQNEAQLDKSGLPSDRFFAERPEGSVSTLKIQRTQQEDSAVYLCASSLGQVGADTQYFGPGTRLTVL.